The 8 T cell receptor beta chains in this list originate from one sample, sequenced in a study of response to subunit inactivated influenza vaccine. Each CDR3 protein is one row after TCRdb ran MiXCR on the RT-PCR reads. The data contain about 500,000 distinct CDR3 sequences, about 15% of them singletons. Sample: CD4+ T cells sorted from PBMCs, taken less than 30 months after vaccination. These receptors all come from a man between 50 and 69 years old who received an inactivated influenza vaccine.

The chain has TRBV24-1 and TRBJ2-1; 9 bases are a match to TRBD1. CDR1 KGHDR and CDR2 SFDVKD come from the germline V gene. This CDR3 region has 16 residues. Losses at the gene ends were 3 bases for V and 8 bases for J; bases not matched to a gene: 10. CDR3 in amino acids: CATSDPSDRGGDEQFF. The CDR3 nucleotides read TGTGCCACCAGTGATCCCTCGGACAGGGGAGGGGATGAGCAGTTCTTC.

This clonotype was detected many times. V is TRBV24-1 and J is TRBJ1-5; D is uncertain. Per germline, CDR1 KGHDR and CDR2 SFDVKD. The CDR3 totals 13 residues. The V end was cut by 5 bases, the J end by 5 bases, with 9 bases between. The chain's CDR3 is CATSALGDQPQHF. For the CDR3, the DNA is TGTGCCACCAGTGCCTTGGGAGATCAGCCCCAGCATTTT.

The table lists this clonotype with a few counts. The V call is TRBV4-2, the J call TRBJ2-2; no clear D. Germline-derived CDR1 and CDR2 are LGHNA and YNFKEQ. There are 13 residues in the CDR3. Deletions cut 0 bases from V and 6 bases from J, with 5 bases between. The chain's CDR3 is CASSQDRPGELFF. The CDR3, as DNA: TGTGCCAGCAGCCAAGACAGGCCCGGGGAGCTGTTTTTT.

V and J are TRBV20-1 and TRBJ2-1, with TRBD2 matching over 7 bases. Per germline, CDR1 DFQATT and CDR2 SNEGSKA (reference sequence). Trimming took 1 base from V and 1 from J; bases not matched to a gene: 4. The CDR3 runs to 15 residues. The CDR3 reads CSARASGPSYNEQFF. As DNA, the CDR3 is TGCAGTGCTAGAGCTAGCGGACCTTCCTACAATGAGCAGTTCTTC.

This clonotype has ten or more counts. The CDR3 sequence: CASSFEFPSSYEQYF. In DNA, the CDR3 is TGCGCCAGCAGCTTTGAGTTCCCCAGTTCCTACGAGCAGTACTTC. The rearrangement uses TRBV5-1 and TRBJ2-7; no clear D gene. Trimming removed 2 bases at V and 1 base at J, with 13 bases between. Germline CDR1 SGHRS, CDR2 YFSETQ. The CDR3 runs to 15 residues.

A few counts support this clonotype. J is TRBJ2-7 and V is TRBV20-1, with TRBD2 matching over 7 bases. CDR1 is DFQATT, CDR2 SNEGSKA, per germline (reference sequence). Trimming took 0 bases from V and 6 from J; bases not matched to a gene: 8. The CDR3 totals 14 residues. As DNA, the CDR3 is TGCAGTGCTAGAGATTTTGGTAGCGGGCGCGAGCAGTACTTC. Translated, it gives CSARDFGSGREQYF.

This clonotype was counted ten times or more. This chain links TRBV9 with TRBJ1-4; D uncertain. This CDR3 has 15 residues. The V end was cut by 0 bases, the J end by 5 bases, with 11 bases between. The germline V gene has CDR1 SGDLS and CDR2 YYNGEE. The CDR3, as DNA: TGTGCCAGCAGCGTAGGGGTCACATTAAATGAAAAACTGTTTTTT. It yields the protein CASSVGVTLNEKLFF.

This clonotype showed up just a few times. The J gene is TRBJ1-6, the V gene TRBV27; perhaps TRBD1 as D (6 bases). The germline CDR1 and CDR2 sequences are MNHEY and SMNVEV (reference sequence). The V end lost 6 bases, the J end lost 7 bases, and 25 bases lay between the germline ends. CDR3 length equals 18 residues. The CDR3 loop is CASSHAGVLGASNSPLHF. The CDR3 coding sequence is TGTGCCAGCAGCCACGCCGGGGTTTTGGGGGCGAGCAATTCACCCCTCCACTTT.